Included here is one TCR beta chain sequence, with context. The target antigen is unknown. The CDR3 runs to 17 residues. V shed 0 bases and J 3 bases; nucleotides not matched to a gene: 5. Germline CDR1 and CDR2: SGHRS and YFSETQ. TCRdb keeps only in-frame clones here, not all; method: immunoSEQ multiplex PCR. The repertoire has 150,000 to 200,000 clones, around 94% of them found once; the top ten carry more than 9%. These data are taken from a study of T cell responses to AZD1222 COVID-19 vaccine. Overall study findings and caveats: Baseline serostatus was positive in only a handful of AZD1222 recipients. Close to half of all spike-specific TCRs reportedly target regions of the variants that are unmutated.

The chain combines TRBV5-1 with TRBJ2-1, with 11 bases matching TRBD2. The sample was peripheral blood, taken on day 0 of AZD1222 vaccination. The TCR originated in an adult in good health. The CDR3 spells CASSLAGTSGSYNEQFF. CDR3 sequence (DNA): TGCGCCAGCAGCTTGGCGGGTACTAGCGGGAGCTACAATGAGCAGTTCTTC.